A single sample is the source of the 32 T cell receptor beta chains below, sequenced in a study of OX40 agonist ivuxolimab in advanced cancers. Using immunoSEQ multiplex PCR, the repertoire was profiled, and TCRdb retains in-frame clones only, with some absent. The sample has roughly 70,000 clones; about nine tenths are singletons. This sample comprised CD4+ or CD8+ T cells sorted from blood, obtained in a trial of the OX40 agonist ivuxolimab. These receptors were obtained from an adult with an advanced solid tumor such as melanoma, head and neck, liver or kidney cancer.

The chain is built from TRBV27 and TRBJ1-5; D not resolved. Trimming took 5 bases from V and 2 from J, leaving 22 bases between them. Germline V gene sequence: CDR1 MNHEY, CDR2 SMNVEV (reference sequence). The CDR3 is 18 amino acids. The CDR3 bases are TGTGCCAGCAGTCCCAATCTCGAGACGGGGAGGGGCAATCAGCCCCAGCATTTT. This translates into CASSPNLETGRGNQPQHF.

V gene TRBV6-6 combines with J gene TRBJ2-7, with 7 bases fitting TRBD1. V lost 10 bases, J lost 7 bases, and 7 bases stayed unmatched. The CDR3 runs to 11 residues. Germline V gene data show CDR1 as MNHNY and CDR2 as SVGAGI (reference sequence). The DNA for the CDR3 is TGTGCCAACACAACACAGGGGGAGCAGTACTTC. This encodes CANTTQGEQYF.

The gene calls are TRBV6-5 and TRBJ1-3; D might be TRBD1 (5 bases). The V gene's germline CDR1 is MNHEY and CDR2 SVGAGI. This CDR3 has 13 amino acids. Trimming stripped 8 bases from V and 0 bases from J, with 8 bases between. The CDR3 DNA follows: TGTGCCAGCGGAGGGGCCTCTGGAAACACCATATATTTT. It encodes CASGGASGNTIYF.

The J gene is TRBJ2-1, the V gene TRBV5-1; TRBD2 agrees at 9 bases. The V gene end was trimmed by 0 bases and the J gene end by 4 bases; junction bases not matched to a gene: 5. CDR1 and CDR2 (germline): SGHRS, YFSETQ. The CDR3 is 16 amino acids. The CDR3 bases are TGCGCCAGCAGCTTGGCCGCGACTAGCGGTTACAATGAGCAGTTCTTC. Amino acids: CASSLAATSGYNEQFF.

This chain uses TRBV18 with TRBJ2-5; D is perhaps TRBD1 or TRBD2 (5 bases each). Between the trimmed V and J ends, which lost 0 bases and 9 bases, there was a span of 8 bases. Germline-derived CDR1 and CDR2 are KGHSH and LQKENI. The CDR3 runs 12 residues. The CDR3 reads CASSPPGRAQYF. The DNA of the CDR3 is TGTGCCAGCTCACCACCGGGGCGGGCCCAGTACTTC.

The chain combines TRBV7-2 with TRBJ1-1; 7 nucleotides match TRBD1. The junction had 18 bases not matched to a gene; V was cut back by 7 bases and J by 10 bases. Germline CDR1 SGHTA, CDR2 FQGNSA. The CDR3 consists of 15 residues. CDR3 in amino acids: CASNKNIGQAPSAFF. Here the CDR3 DNA reads TGTGCCAGCAATAAGAATATAGGACAGGCGCCTTCAGCTTTCTTT.

In DNA form, the CDR3 reads TGTGCCAGTAGTATGAATCGACGTAGCAATCAGCCCCAGCATTTT. Its translation: CASSMNRRSNQPQHF. This chain joins TRBV19 and TRBJ1-5; D not certain. This CDR3 spans 15 amino acids. Per germline, CDR1 LNHDA and CDR2 SQIVND (reference sequence). Trimming took off 3 bases at V and 0 bases at J, with 9 bases between the two ends. The full variable domain, with the rest looked up from reference TRBV19 and TRBJ1-5, is DGGITQSPKYLFRKEGQNVTLSCEQNLNHDAMYWYRQDPGQGLRLIYYSQIVNDFQKGDIAEGYSVSREKKESFPLTVTSAQKNPTAFYLCASSMNRRSNQPQHFGDGTRLSIL.

The sample holds one count of this clone. At one end, the junction sequence differs from germline, possibly due to a read error. The V gene is TRBV27, the J gene TRBJ1-6; tentative D call: TRBD1 (5 bases). The CDR3 is 14 residues long. The germline V gene has CDR1 MNHEY and CDR2 SMNVEV (reference sequence). The DNA for the CDR3 is TGTGCCAGCCGTTTCAGGGAATCTAATTCACCCCTCCACTTT. This gives the protein CASRFRESNSPLHF.

V usage is TRBV6-5 and J usage is TRBJ2-6, with D unresolved. Trimming pared 5 bases from V and 0 bases from J, leaving 8 bases between. This CDR3 has 15 residues. CDR1 and CDR2 (germline): MNHEY, SVGAGI. The chain's CDR3 is CASSQPGSGANVLTF. The CDR3 region has the DNA TGTGCCAGCAGTCAGCCAGGCTCTGGGGCCAACGTCCTGACTTTC.

V usage is TRBV11-1 and J usage is TRBJ2-3; the D gene is possibly TRBD1 (6 bases). The CDR3 runs to 15 residues. The V end lost 6 bases, the J end lost 4 bases, and 17 bases lay between the germline ends. Germline V gives CDR1 SGHAT, CDR2 FQDESV (reference sequence). The DNA for the CDR3 is TGTGCCAGCAGACAACAGGGAAATCAGCCAGATACGCAGTATTTT. It yields the protein CASRQQGNQPDTQYF.

The CDR3 region has the DNA TGTGCCACCAGCAGTCTCCGACGGGGGCCAAGGAACGAGCAGTACTTC. Its translation is CATSSLRRGPRNEQYF. The V call is TRBV15, the J call TRBJ2-7; possibly TRBD1 or TRBD2 for D (6 bases each). Germline V gene lookup returns CDR1 LNHNV and CDR2 YYDKDF (reference sequence). The CDR3 has 16 residues. V lost 3 bases, J lost 5 bases, and 20 bases lay in between.

The V call is TRBV5-5, the J call TRBJ1-2; D ambiguous. V was cut by 4 bases and J by 2 bases, with 9 bases left in between. CDR1 and CDR2 (germline): SGHKS, YYEKEE (reference sequence). CDR3 length equals 13 residues. CDR3 in amino acids: CASSADGNYGYTF. The CDR3 coding sequence is TGTGCCAGCAGCGCAGACGGAAACTATGGCTACACCTTC.

This clone occurred a few times. The chain links TRBV18 to TRBJ1-4, with D possibly being TRBD1 (6 bases). Germline CDR1 and CDR2: KGHSH and LQKENI. Trimming cost V 2 bases and J 8 bases, with 18 bases left between them. The CDR3 runs to 16 residues. In DNA form, the CDR3 reads TGTGCCAGCTCACCAAATTCTACAGGGCCGGGGGAAAAACTGTTTTTT. Amino acid sequence: CASSPNSTGPGEKLFF.

V gene TRBV10-3 combines with J gene TRBJ1-1; D gene uncertain. V gave up 8 bases and J gave up 0 bases, with 10 bases separating them. The germline CDR1 and CDR2 sequences are ENHRY and SYGVKD. The CDR3 totals 13 residues. The CDR3 sequence is CAIDDGLNTEAFF. In nucleotides, the CDR3 is TGTGCCATCGACGACGGCTTGAACACTGAAGCTTTCTTT.

The chain combines TRBV19 with TRBJ2-2, with TRBD2 as a possible D gene (5 bases). V lost 2 bases to trimming and J lost 1 base, with 11 bases between them. The CDR3 totals 16 residues. Germline V CDR1 and CDR2: LNHDA, SQIVND (reference sequence). The CDR3 DNA follows: TGTGCCAGTAGTATACGGGCGGGCTGGAACACCGGGGAGCTGTTTTTT. Translated: CASSIRAGWNTGELFF.

This chain joins TRBV5-5 and TRBJ1-1; 10 bases are shared with TRBD1. J gave up 5 bases and V 0 bases, and 4 bases lay outside the gene matches. Per the germline V gene, CDR1 is SGHKS and CDR2 is YYEKEE (reference sequence). The CDR3 has 15 amino acids. The CDR3 spells CASSLGDRGGTEAFF. The CDR3 coding sequence is TGTGCCAGCAGCTTGGGGGACAGGGGCGGAACTGAAGCTTTCTTT.

J is TRBJ1-1 and V is TRBV25-1, with D hard to call. The CDR3 spans 14 residues. Germline V gene sequence: CDR1 MGHDK, CDR2 SYGVNS. Deletions cut 3 bases from V and 1 base from J, with 9 bases between. CDR3: CASSDQRTNTEAFF. As DNA, the CDR3 is TGTGCCAGCAGTGATCAGAGAACGAACACTGAAGCTTTCTTT. The variable domain in full, completed from reference TRBV25-1 and TRBJ1-1, reads EADIYQTPRYLVIGTGKKITLECSQTMGHDKMYWYQQDPGMELHLIHYSYGVNSTEKGDLSSESTVSRIRTEHFPLTLESARPSHTSQYLCASSDQRTNTEAFFGQGTRLTVV.

The chain has TRBV29-1 and TRBJ1-2, with D perhaps matching TRBD1 (5 bases). This CDR3 region has 13 residues. Per the germline V gene, CDR1 is SQVTM and CDR2 is ANQGSEA. V dropped 2 bases and J dropped 7 bases, with 14 bases sitting between them. The CDR3 DNA reads TGCAGCGTTGAACGGCAGGGTGCAGGTGGCTACACCTTC. Protein product: CSVERQGAGGYTF.

The gene calls are TRBV19 and TRBJ2-5; D is unresolved. CDR1 and CDR2 (germline): LNHDA, SQIVND (reference sequence). This CDR3 is 13 amino acids long. V was cut by 5 bases and J by 5 bases, with 12 bases left in between. The DNA of the CDR3 is TGTGCCAGTAGTCGGGCGCTTCGGGAGACCCAGTACTTC. This codes for CASSRALRETQYF.

This chain uses TRBV30 with TRBJ1-5; D uncertain. CDR1 and CDR2 (germline): GTSNPN, SVGIG (reference sequence). CDR3 length: 14 residues. The germline V and J ends were trimmed by 3 bases and 2 bases, with 11 bases remaining between them. CDR3 loop: CAWSPQDGNQPQHF. In DNA form, the CDR3 reads TGTGCCTGGAGCCCTCAGGACGGCAATCAGCCCCAGCATTTT.

There are a few counts of this clone. The chain has TRBV7-9 and TRBJ1-1; the D is unclear. CDR1 and CDR2 (germline): SEHNR, FQNEAQ (reference sequence). The CDR3 is made up of 13 amino acids. V lost 6 bases, J lost 1 base, and 9 bases lay in between. The CDR3 here is CASRYVGNTEAFF. CDR3 nucleotides: TGTGCCAGCAGATATGTAGGGAACACTGAAGCTTTCTTT.

The rearrangement links TRBV5-8 to TRBJ2-3, with D hard to call. Trimming took off 5 bases at V and 2 bases at J, with 12 bases between the two ends. CDR3 size: 14 residues. The germline gives CDR1 SGHTS, CDR2 YDEGEE. DNA for the CDR3: TGTGCCAGCAGTTCTGGGCAGAACACAGATACGCAGTATTTT. Translating it yields CASSSGQNTDTQYF.

The chain employs TRBV18 and TRBJ1-4, with D hard to call. CDR1 is KGHSH, CDR2 LQKENI, per germline. The CDR3 has 14 amino acids. Trimming removed 0 bases at V and 7 bases at J, with 9 bases between. CDR3 in DNA: TGTGCCAGCTCACCACCGATGCAGCCTGAAAAACTGTTTTTT. Its translation is CASSPPMQPEKLFF. Looking up the rest from reference TRBV18 and TRBJ1-4 gives the full variable domain: NAGVMQNPRHLVRRRGQEARLRCSPMKGHSHVYWYRQLPEEGLKFMVYLQKENIIDESGMPKERFSAEFPKEGPSILRIQQVVRGDSAAYFCASSPPMQPEKLFFGSGTQLSVL.

This chain joins TRBV5-8 and TRBJ1-5; TRBD1 is a possible D gene (5 bases). Germline lookup yields CDR1 SGHTS and CDR2 YDEGEE. The CDR3 is 17 amino acids. V lost 4 bases, J lost 0 bases, and 17 bases lay in between. The CDR3 nucleotides are TGTGCCAGCAGCCCCGGGACGGACTCTTATAGCAATCAGCCCCAGCATTTT. Protein product: CASSPGTDSYSNQPQHF.

As regards this clone: The sample has other DNA sequences that encode this CDR3 too. This chain links TRBV5-1 with TRBJ1-1; D unclear. Germline CDR1 reads SGHRS; CDR2 reads YFSETQ. This CDR3 contains 15 residues. The ends were cut back, 2 bases at V and 6 bases at J, with 17 bases in the middle. CDR3 bases: TGCGCCAGCAGCTTAGGGCCCGCTGGGAGTCCTGAAGCTTTCTTT. Translation gives CASSLGPAGSPEAFF. The complete variable domain, with remaining parts taken from reference TRBV5-1 and TRBJ1-1, reads KAGVTQTPRYLIKTRGQQVTLSCSPISGHRSVSWYQQTPGQGLQFLFEYFSETQRNKGNFPGRFSGRQFSNSRSEMNVSTLELGDSALYLCASSLGPAGSPEAFFGQGTRLTVV.

The chain carries TRBV2 and TRBJ2-7, with 7 bases identical to TRBD1. V gave up 2 bases and J gave up 4 bases; unmatched junction bases: 8. Germline V gene sequence: CDR1 SNHLY, CDR2 FYNNEI. The CDR3 contains 15 residues. The CDR3 spells CASSESRRGIYEQYF. DNA for the CDR3: TGTGCCAGCAGTGAAAGTCGCAGGGGGATATACGAGCAGTACTTC.

This clone was seen only a few times. This rearrangement joins TRBV7-2 to TRBJ2-3, with 13 bases identical to TRBD2. The germline CDR1 and CDR2 sequences are SGHTA and FQGNSA. CDR3 length: 16 amino acids. After removal of 1 base from V and 4 bases from J, the junction contained 2 bases not matched to a gene. Here the CDR3 reads CASSLVTSGGADTQYF. CDR3 in DNA: TGTGCCAGCAGCTTAGTCACTAGCGGGGGGGCAGATACGCAGTATTTT.

The rearrangement joins TRBV11-2 to TRBJ2-3, with 10 bases fitting TRBD2. The length of the CDR3 is 16 residues. The germline V gene encodes CDR1 SGHAT and CDR2 FQNNGV. With 4 bases clipped from V and 5 bases from J, the junction kept 9 bases outside the gene matches. The CDR3 spells CASSSQGAGGEDTQYF. CDR3 coding DNA: TGTGCCAGCAGCTCCCAAGGAGCGGGAGGGGAAGATACGCAGTATTTT.

This chain uses TRBV6-1 with TRBJ2-5; no clear D gene. Germline CDR1 reads MNHNS; CDR2 reads SASEGT. V was pared by 6 bases and J by 2 bases, with 7 bases between. This CDR3 comprises 12 residues. The CDR3 coding sequence is TGTGCCAGCAGCAGTTCGCAAGAGACCCAGTACTTC. Amino acid sequence: CASSSSQETQYF.

The V call is TRBV19, the J call TRBJ1-6; D gene unclear. Germline CDR1 is LNHDA and CDR2 is SQIVND (reference sequence). The CDR3 extends over 13 amino acids. V lost 7 bases and J lost 4, with 8 bases in between. This chain's CDR3 is CASTAEYNSPLHF. The CDR3 nucleotides read TGTGCCAGTACGGCCGAATATAATTCACCCCTCCACTTT. Drawing the rest from reference TRBV19 and TRBJ1-6, the complete variable domain is DGGITQSPKYLFRKEGQNVTLSCEQNLNHDAMYWYRQDPGQGLRLIYYSQIVNDFQKGDIAEGYSVSREKKESFPLTVTSAQKNPTAFYLCASTAEYNSPLHFGNGTRLTVT.

This chain uses TRBV19 with TRBJ2-7, with D possibly being TRBD1 or TRBD2 (5 bases each). The CDR3 is made up of 13 amino acids. V gave up 5 bases and J gave up 3 bases, with 11 bases separating them. The germline CDR1 and CDR2 sequences are LNHDA and SQIVND (reference sequence). The CDR3 region has the DNA TGTGCCAGTAGTCGGGACCTTCGCTACGAGCAGTACTTC. Its protein is CASSRDLRYEQYF.

The chain links TRBV7-2 to TRBJ2-5; TRBD1 matches at 7 bases. V lost 1 base, J lost 1 base, and 3 bases stayed unmatched. This CDR3 contains 15 residues. Germline V gene lookup returns CDR1 SGHTA and CDR2 FQGNSA. Here the CDR3 DNA reads TGTGCCAGCAGCTTAGTGCAGGGGGTCCAAGAGACCCAGTACTTC. Protein sequence: CASSLVQGVQETQYF.